The clone carrying this T cell receptor (beta chain) has a handful of counts. The data were obtained in a study of spatial heterogeneity in lung cancer. TCRdb re-analysed the 5' RACE reads in MiXCR, keeping a single row per CDR3 protein. Among approximately 82,000 distinct CDR3 sequences, 10% to 15% were seen once, and the ten largest hold under 5.5%. The time point here: sample taken at primary tumor resection. Unsorted whole RNA from tumor, nontumor lung or frozen PBMC underwent sequencing. This CDR3 is built from 15 residues. Germline lookup yields CDR1 LGHDT and CDR2 YNNKEL (reference sequence). The V gene lost 9 bases and the J gene lost 0 bases, with 15 bases spanning the gap.

The chain uses TRBV3-1 and TRBJ1-3; D remains unclear. The sequenced sample was PBMCs, obtained at surgery. The TCR was taken from a male donor with early-stage non-small cell lung cancer. The CDR3 region has the DNA TGTGCCAGTACCCTATCCTCAGTCTCTGGAAACACCATATATTTT. Amino acid sequence: CASTLSSVSGNTIYF.